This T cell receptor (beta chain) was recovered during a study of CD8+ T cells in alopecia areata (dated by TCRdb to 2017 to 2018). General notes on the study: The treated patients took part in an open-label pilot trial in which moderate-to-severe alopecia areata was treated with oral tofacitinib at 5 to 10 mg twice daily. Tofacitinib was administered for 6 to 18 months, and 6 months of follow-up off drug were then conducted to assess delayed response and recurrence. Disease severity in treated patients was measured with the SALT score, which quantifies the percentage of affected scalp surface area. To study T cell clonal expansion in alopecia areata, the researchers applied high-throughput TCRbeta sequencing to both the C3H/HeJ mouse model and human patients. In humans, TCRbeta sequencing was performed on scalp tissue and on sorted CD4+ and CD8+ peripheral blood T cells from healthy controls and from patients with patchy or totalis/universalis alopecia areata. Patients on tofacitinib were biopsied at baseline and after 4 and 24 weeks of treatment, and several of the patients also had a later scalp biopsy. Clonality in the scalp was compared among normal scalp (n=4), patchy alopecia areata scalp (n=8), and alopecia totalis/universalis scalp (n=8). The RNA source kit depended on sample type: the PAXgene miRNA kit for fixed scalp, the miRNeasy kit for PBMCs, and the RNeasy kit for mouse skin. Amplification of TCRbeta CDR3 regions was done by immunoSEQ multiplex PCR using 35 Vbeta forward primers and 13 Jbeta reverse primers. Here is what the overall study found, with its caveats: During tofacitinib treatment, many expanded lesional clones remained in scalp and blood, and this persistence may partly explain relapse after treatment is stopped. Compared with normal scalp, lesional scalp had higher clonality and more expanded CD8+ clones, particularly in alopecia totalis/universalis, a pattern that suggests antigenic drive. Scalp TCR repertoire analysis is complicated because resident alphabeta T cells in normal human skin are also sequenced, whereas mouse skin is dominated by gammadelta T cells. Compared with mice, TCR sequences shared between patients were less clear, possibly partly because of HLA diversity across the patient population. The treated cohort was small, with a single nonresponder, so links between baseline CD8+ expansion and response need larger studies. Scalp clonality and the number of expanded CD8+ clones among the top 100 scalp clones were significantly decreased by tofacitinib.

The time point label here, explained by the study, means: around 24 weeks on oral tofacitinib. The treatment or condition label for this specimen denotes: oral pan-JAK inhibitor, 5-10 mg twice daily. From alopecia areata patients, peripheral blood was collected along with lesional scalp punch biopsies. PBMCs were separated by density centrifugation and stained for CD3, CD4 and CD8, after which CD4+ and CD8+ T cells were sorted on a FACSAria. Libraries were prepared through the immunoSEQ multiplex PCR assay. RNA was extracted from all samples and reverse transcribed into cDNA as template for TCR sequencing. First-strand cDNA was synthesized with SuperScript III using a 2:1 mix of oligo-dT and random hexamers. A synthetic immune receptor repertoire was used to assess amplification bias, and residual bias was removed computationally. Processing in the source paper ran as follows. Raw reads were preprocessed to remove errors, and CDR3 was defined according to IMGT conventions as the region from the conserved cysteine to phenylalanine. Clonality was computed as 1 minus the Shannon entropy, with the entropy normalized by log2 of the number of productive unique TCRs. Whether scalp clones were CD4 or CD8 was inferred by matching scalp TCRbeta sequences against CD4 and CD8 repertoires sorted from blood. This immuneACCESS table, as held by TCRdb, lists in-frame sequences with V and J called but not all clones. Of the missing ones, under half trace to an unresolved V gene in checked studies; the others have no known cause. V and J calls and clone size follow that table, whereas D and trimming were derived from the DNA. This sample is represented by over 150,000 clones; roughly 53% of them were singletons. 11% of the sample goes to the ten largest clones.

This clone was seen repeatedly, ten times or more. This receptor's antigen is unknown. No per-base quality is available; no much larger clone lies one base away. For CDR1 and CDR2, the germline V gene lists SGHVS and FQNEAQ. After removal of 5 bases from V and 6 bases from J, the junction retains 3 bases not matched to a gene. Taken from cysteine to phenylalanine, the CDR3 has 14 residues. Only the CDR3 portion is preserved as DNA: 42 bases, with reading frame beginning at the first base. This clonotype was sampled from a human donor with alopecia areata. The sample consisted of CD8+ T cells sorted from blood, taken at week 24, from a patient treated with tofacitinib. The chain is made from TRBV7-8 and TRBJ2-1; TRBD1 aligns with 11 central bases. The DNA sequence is TGTGCCAGCAGCCTTGGGACAGGGGGCAATGAGCAGTTCTTC. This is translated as CASSLGTGGNEQFF.